The sequence of this T cell receptor (beta chain) was determined in a study of beta chain features in type 1 diabetes. Expressed TCRB transcripts were sequenced because the entire RNA isolate underwent reverse transcription. Regulatory, naive and central memory T cell samples averaged around 3.6 million reads. Only in-frame clones appear in the TCRdb table, and some are missing; sequencing was by immunoSEQ multiplex PCR. The sample lists 300,000 to 400,000 clones; roughly 9.6% were seen once. Trimming at V came to 8 bases and at J to 3 bases, leaving 5 bases not matched to a gene. Germline V gives CDR1 LNHNV, CDR2 YYDKDF (reference sequence). CDR3 size: 15 residues.

The origin of this receptor is a woman in her twenties or thirties in good health. The gene calls are TRBV15 and TRBJ2-4; 12 positions agree with TRBD2. What was sequenced was naive CD4+ T cells from blood. CDR3 region: CATATSGSFKNIQYF. CDR3 nucleotide sequence: TGTGCCACCGCGACTAGCGGGAGTTTCAAAAACATTCAGTACTTC.